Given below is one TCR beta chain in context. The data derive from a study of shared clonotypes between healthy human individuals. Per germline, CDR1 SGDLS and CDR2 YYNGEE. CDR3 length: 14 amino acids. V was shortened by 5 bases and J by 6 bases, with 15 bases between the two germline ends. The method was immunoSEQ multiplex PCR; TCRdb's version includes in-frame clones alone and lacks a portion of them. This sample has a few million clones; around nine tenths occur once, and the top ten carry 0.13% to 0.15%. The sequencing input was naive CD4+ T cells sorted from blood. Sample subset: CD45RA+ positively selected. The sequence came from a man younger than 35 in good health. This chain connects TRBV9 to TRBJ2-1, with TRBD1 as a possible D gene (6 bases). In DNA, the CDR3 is TGTGCCAGCAGTAAACAGGGTAAGGGCAATGAGCAGTTCTTC. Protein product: CASSKQGKGNEQFF.